This paragraph reports one TCR beta chain. The V segment lost 5 bases and the J segment 0 bases; nucleotides outside the gene matches: 3. Germline V gives CDR1 MDHEN, CDR2 SYDVKM. The CDR3 runs 15 residues. Profiled with immunoSEQ multiplex PCR; TCRdb holds only in-frame clones, not every one. The sample includes over 55,000 clones, 80% to 90% of them seen just once. This sample was taken from a study of OX40 agonist ivuxolimab in advanced cancers. Study-wide background: Under the entry rules, prior anti-PD-1, anti-PD-L1 or anti-CTLA-4 therapy was allowed, and around 36% had some.

Specimen: CD4+ or CD8+ T cells sorted from blood, collected in a trial of the OX40 agonist ivuxolimab. The gene calls are TRBV28 and TRBJ2-2; TRBD1 aligns across 7 bases. The clonotype originates from an adult with an advanced solid tumor such as melanoma, head and neck, liver or kidney cancer. The CDR3 reads CASSRQGTNTGELFF. The CDR3, as DNA: TGTGCCAGCAGTCGACAGGGAACGAACACCGGGGAGCTGTTTTTT.